A selection of T cell receptor beta chains follows, all from one sample in a study of molecular identifiers for immune sequencing clone quantification. Via MiXCR, TCRdb re-called the PCR reads, giving one row per CDR3 protein. The sample has over 100,000 distinct CDR3 sequences, 30% to 45% seen once; the top ten hold about 9.1%. Sequencing input: naive CD8+ T cells from blood, with Jurkat cell RNA spiked in. The receptors stem from a human donor in good health. Some libraries in this study had Jurkat cell RNA spiked in. CDR3s include the opening cysteine and the closing phenylalanine or tryptophan. The order of the fields is V gene, J gene, D gene, clone size, CDR3 protein, CDR3 DNA. D genes are given only for firm matches. The listing skips clone size in some rows; elsewhere it reads once, few, many or a size class.

V: TRBV7-3
J: TRBJ2-1
D: .
size: few
CDR3: CASSLGSLNEQFF
DNA: TGTGCCAGCAGCTTAGGTAGCTTGAATGAGCAGTTCTTC

V: TRBV7-9
J: TRBJ2-2
D: .
size: few
CDR3: CASSPTGVTANTGELFF
DNA: TGTGCCAGCAGCCCCACTGGGGTCACCGCGAACACCGGGGAGCTGTTTTTT

V: TRBV13
J: TRBJ2-2
D: .
size: many
CDR3: CASSPRTGELFF
DNA: TGTGCCAGCAGCCCTCGAACCGGGGAGCTGTTTTTT

V: TRBV5-1
J: TRBJ2-3
D: .
size: few
CDR3: CASRTASTDTQYF
DNA: TGCGCCAGCCGGACGGCTAGCACAGATACGCAGTATTTT

V: TRBV20-1
J: TRBJ2-3
D: TRBD1
size: .
CDR3: CSATGTGRGDTQYF
DNA: TGCAGTGCCACAGGGACAGGACGGGGGGATACGCAGTATTTT

V: TRBV7-6
J: TRBJ2-3
D: .
size: many
CDR3: CASVWGPTDTQYF
DNA: TGTGCCAGCGTCTGGGGTCCCACAGATACGCAGTATTTT

V: TRBV7-8
J: TRBJ2-2
D: .
size: few
CDR3: CASSPGWTGELFF
DNA: TGTGCCAGCAGCCCAGGTTGGACCGGGGAGCTGTTTTTT

V: TRBV2
J: TRBJ2-3
D: .
size: .
CDR3: CASKWRSTDTQYF
DNA: TGTGCCAGCAAGTGGCGGAGCACAGATACGCAGTATTTT

V: TRBV3-1
J: TRBJ2-7
D: .
size: .
CDR3: CASSQERGNYEQYF
DNA: TGTGCCAGCAGCCAAGAGAGGGGCAACTACGAGCAGTACTTC

V: TRBV7-2
J: TRBJ1-1
D: .
size: many
CDR3: CASSLRGHTEAFF
DNA: TGTGCCAGCAGCTTACGGGGGCACACTGAAGCTTTCTTT

V: TRBV7-9
J: TRBJ2-1
D: TRBD2
size: .
CDR3: CASRMAGGLNGQFF
DNA: TGTGCCAGCCGAATGGCGGGAGGGCTCAATGGGCAGTTCTTT

V: TRBV5-4
J: TRBJ2-3
D: .
size: few
CDR3: CASSAGLLFGADTQYF
DNA: TGTGCCAGCAGCGCGGGACTTTTGTTCGGGGCAGATACGCAGTATTTT

V: TRBV4-2
J: TRBJ2-3
D: .
size: few
CDR3: CASSRTISADTQYF
DNA: TGTGCCAGCAGCCGGACGATTAGCGCAGATACGCAGTATTTT

V: TRBV4-3
J: TRBJ1-2
D: TRBD1
size: .
CDR3: CASSQVYGTEEHNGYTF
DNA: TGCGCCAGCAGCCAAGTTTACGGGACAGAAGAACACAATGGCTACACCTTC

V: TRBV7-9
J: TRBJ1-1
D: .
size: many
CDR3: CASSPAGETEAFF
DNA: TGTGCCAGCAGCCCGGCGGGGGAGACTGAAGCTTTCTTT

V: TRBV6-1
J: TRBJ2-3
D: .
size: .
CDR3: CASSETEGMTTDTQYF
DNA: TGTGCCAGCAGTGAAACCGAGGGCATGACGACAGATACGCAGTATTTT

V: TRBV27
J: TRBJ1-5
D: .
size: .
CDR3: CASSSFCSWPQHF
DNA: TGTGCCAGCAGTTCGTTTTGTTCTTGGCCCCAGCATTTT

V: TRBV2
J: TRBJ2-3
D: .
size: many
CDR3: CASSEADTQYF
DNA: TGTGCCAGCAGTGAGGCGGATACGCAGTATTTT

V: TRBV20-1
J: TRBJ2-3
D: .
size: once
CDR3: CSARQVDTQYF
DNA: TGCAGTGCCCGCCAGGTGGATACGCAGTATTTT

V: TRBV6-2/TRBV6-3
J: TRBJ1-5
D: TRBD1
size: .
CDR3: CAGSAGGAQPQHF
DNA: TGTGCCGGCAGCGCAGGGGGGGCCCAGCCCCAGCATTTT

V: TRBV28
J: TRBJ1-5
D: .
size: few
CDR3: CASSPVWGFQPQHF
DNA: TGTGCCAGCAGTCCCGTATGGGGATTTCAGCCCCAGCATTTT

V: TRBV6-5
J: TRBJ2-1
D: TRBD2
size: .
CDR3: CATTGLAGAVEQIF
DNA: TGTGCCACCACAGGACTAGCGGGAGCGGTTGAGCAGATCTTC